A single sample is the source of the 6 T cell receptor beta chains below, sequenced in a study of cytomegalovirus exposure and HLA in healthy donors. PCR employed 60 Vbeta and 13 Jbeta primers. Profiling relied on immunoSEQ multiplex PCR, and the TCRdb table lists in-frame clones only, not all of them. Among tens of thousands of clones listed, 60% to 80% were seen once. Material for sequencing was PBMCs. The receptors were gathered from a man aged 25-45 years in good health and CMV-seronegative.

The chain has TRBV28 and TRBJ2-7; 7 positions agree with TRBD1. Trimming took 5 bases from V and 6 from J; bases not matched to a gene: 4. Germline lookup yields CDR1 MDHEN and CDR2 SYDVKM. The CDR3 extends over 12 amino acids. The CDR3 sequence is CASSTRQGEQYF. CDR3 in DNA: TGTGCCAGCAGTACACGACAGGGCGAGCAGTACTTC.

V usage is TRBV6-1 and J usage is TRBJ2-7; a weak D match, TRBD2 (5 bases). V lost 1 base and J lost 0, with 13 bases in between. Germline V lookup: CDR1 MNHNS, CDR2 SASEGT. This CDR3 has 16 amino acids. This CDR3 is CASSEGQEEPSYEQYF. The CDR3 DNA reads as TGTGCCAGCAGTGAAGGGCAGGAGGAACCCTCCTACGAGCAGTACTTC.

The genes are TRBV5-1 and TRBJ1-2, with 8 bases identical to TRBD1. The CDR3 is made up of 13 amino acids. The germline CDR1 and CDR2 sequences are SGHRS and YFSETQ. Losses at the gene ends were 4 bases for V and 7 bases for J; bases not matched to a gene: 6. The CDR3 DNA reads TGCGCCAGCAGCGTGGACAGGGATCGTGGCTACACCTTC. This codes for CASSVDRDRGYTF. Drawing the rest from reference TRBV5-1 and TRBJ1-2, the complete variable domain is KAGVTQTPRYLIKTRGQQVTLSCSPISGHRSVSWYQQTPGQGLQFLFEYFSETQRNKGNFPGRFSGRQFSNSRSEMNVSTLELGDSALYLCASSVDRDRGYTFGSGTRLTVV.

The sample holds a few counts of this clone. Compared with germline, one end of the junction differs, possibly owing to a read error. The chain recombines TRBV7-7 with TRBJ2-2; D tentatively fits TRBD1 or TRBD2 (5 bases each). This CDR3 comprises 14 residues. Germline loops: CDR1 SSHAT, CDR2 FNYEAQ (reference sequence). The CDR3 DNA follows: TGTGCTAGCAGCCTAGAGGGGTCGGTCGGGGAGCTGTTTTTT. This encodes CASSLEGSVGELFF.

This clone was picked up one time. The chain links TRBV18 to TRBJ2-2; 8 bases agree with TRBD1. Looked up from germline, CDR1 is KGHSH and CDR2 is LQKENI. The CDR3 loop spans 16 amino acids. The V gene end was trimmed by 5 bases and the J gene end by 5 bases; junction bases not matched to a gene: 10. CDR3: CASSRGQGVRTGELFF. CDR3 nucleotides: TGTGCCAGCTCAAGAGGACAGGGCGTTCGGACCGGGGAGCTGTTTTTT. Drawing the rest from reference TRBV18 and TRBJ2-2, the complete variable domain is NAGVMQNPRHLVRRRGQEARLRCSPMKGHSHVYWYRQLPEEGLKFMVYLQKENIIDESGMPKERFSAEFPKEGPSILRIQQVVRGDSAAYFCASSRGQGVRTGELFFGEGSRLTVL.

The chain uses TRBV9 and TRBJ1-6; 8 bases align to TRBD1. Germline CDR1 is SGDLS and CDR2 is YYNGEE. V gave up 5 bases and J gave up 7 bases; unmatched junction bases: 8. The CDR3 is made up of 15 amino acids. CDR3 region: CASRATGGANSPLHF. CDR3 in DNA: TGTGCCAGCAGGGCCACAGGGGGGGCAAATTCACCCCTCCACTTT. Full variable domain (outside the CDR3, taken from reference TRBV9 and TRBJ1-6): DSGVTQTPKHLITATGQRVTLRCSPRSGDLSVYWYQQSLDQGLQFLIQYYNGEERAKGNILERFSAQQFPDLHSELNLSSLELGDSALYFCASRATGGANSPLHFGNGTRLTVT.